A selection of T cell receptor beta chains follows, all from one sample in a study of human T cells and chemical hapten exposure. TCRdb reanalysed the RACE reads using MiXCR and keeps one entry per CDR3 protein. Of about 120,000 distinct CDR3 sequences listed, roughly 13% are singletons. Sequenced material: whole blood, taken in connection with sensitization to the hapten diphenylcyclopropenone (DPC). These receptors originate from a woman aged 18-30 years with alopecia areata. Some clones in this sample may be carry-over from other donors' samples. The CDR3 runs from the conserved cysteine through the conserved F or W. D genes are given only for firm matches. Not all rows give a size; the values are once, few, many and, for expanded clones, a class.

d_call clone_size j_call v_call cdr3_nt cdr3_aa
NA few TRBJ1-2 TRBV18 TGTGCCAGCTCACCGGAAAGAGGGAACTATGGCTACACCTTC CASSPERGNYGYTF
NA NA TRBJ1-6 TRBV2 TGTGCCAGCACCGAGGGTAGGGGTTCACCCCTCCACTTT CASTEGRGSPLHF
NA few TRBJ2-2 TRBV27 TGTGCCAGCAGAATCCGGGTTAACGGGGAGCTGTTTTTT CASRIRVNGELFF
TRBD2 few TRBJ2-1 TRBV6-1 TGTGCCAGCAGTGAATTTTTGGCGACTAGCGGGGGACGTAATGAGCAGTTCTTC CASSEFLATSGGRNEQFF
NA few TRBJ1-1 TRBV7-9 TGTGCCAGCAGCTTTAGGGGGGAAACTGAAGCTTTCTTT CASSFRGETEAFF
NA NA TRBJ1-4 TRBV28 TGTGCCAGCAGTTCAACAGATTCAGGGAGAAAACTGTTTTTT CASSSTDSGRKLFF
NA NA TRBJ1-4 TRBV11-2 TGTGCCAGCATCGAGGATCCTTTAGGGGAAAAACTGTTTTTT CASIEDPLGEKLFF
TRBD2 few TRBJ2-7 TRBV6-2/TRBV6-3 TGTGCCAGCAGAGACAGCGGGGTCCCCTACGAGCAGTACTTC CASRDSGVPYEQYF
NA few TRBJ2-2 TRBV25-1 TGTGCCAGCAGTGTCTTCAGCCTCTCCACCGGGGAGCTGTTTTTT CASSVFSLSTGELFF
TRBD2 NA TRBJ2-2 TRBV20-1 TGCAGTGCTAGAGAGAGGACTAGCGGGGCCAACACCGGGGAGCTGTTTTTT CSARERTSGANTGELFF
NA NA TRBJ2-2 TRBV20-1 TGCAGTGCCCGGAGGACACTAGCCTCCACCGGGGAGCTGTTTTTT CSARRTLASTGELFF
TRBD1 few TRBJ1-6 TRBV30 TGTGCCTGGAGTTCTCCCCCGGGACAGGGAGTTACTCCCTCCAGCTCCTATAATTCACCCCTCCACTTT CAWSSPPGQGVTPSSSYNSPLHF
NA few TRBJ1-4 TRBV6-5 TGTGCCAGCAGTTACAGGGGGTTGACTAATGAAAAACTGTTTTTT CASSYRGLTNEKLFF
NA many TRBJ2-3 TRBV12-3/TRBV12-4 TGTGCCAGCAGACGGACCAACGGCGCAGATACGCAGTATTTT CASRRTNGADTQYF
NA few TRBJ2-3 TRBV20-1 TGCAGTGCTAGAGTGGGGGCGGCTAGCCTCCGAGATACGCAGTATTTT CSARVGAASLRDTQYF
TRBD2 NA TRBJ2-1 TRBV25-1 TGTGCCAGCAGTGGCGGCGGGGGGGCGAATGAGCAGTTCTTC CASSGGGGANEQFF
NA NA TRBJ1-5 TRBV19 TGTGCCAGTAGTATTACAGGGCGCAATCAGCCCCAGCATTTT CASSITGRNQPQHF
NA few TRBJ2-7 TRBV20-1 TGCAGTGCCCCCCTGGAGACGGGTCCCTACGAGCAGTACTTC CSAPLETGPYEQYF
NA few TRBJ1-2 TRBV4-3 TGCGCCAGCAGCCCTGAGACGGGGAACTATGGCTACACCTTC CASSPETGNYGYTF
NA few TRBJ1-5 TRBV2 TGTGCCAGCATTCTTGAAGCCTATCAGCCCCAGCATTTT CASILEAYQPQHF
NA NA TRBJ2-2 TRBV7-9 TGTGCCAGCAGCACCGACAGGGAGGCCGGGGAGCTGTTTTTT CASSTDREAGELFF
NA NA TRBJ1-5 TRBV6-6 TGTGCCAGCAGTCGAGACAGCTTCTATCAGCCCCAGCATTTT CASSRDSFYQPQHF
TRBD1 many TRBJ1-2 TRBV6-5 TGTGCCAGCAAAGAGACAGGGGAGGACTATGGCTACACCTTC CASKETGEDYGYTF
TRBD1 NA TRBJ2-2 TRBV18 TGTGCCAGCTCACCACCGCGCGGGACAGGGGGCACCGGGGAGCTGTTTTTT CASSPPRGTGGTGELFF
TRBD1 NA TRBJ1-2 TRBV3-1 TGTGCCAGCAGCCTGGGACAGGGGAAGGACTATGGCTACACCTTC CASSLGQGKDYGYTF
TRBD1 many TRBJ1-6 TRBV6-2/TRBV6-3 TGTGCCAGCAGCCTTTTGCCGGAGGGGGCTCCACTCCACTTT CASSLLPEGAPLHF
TRBD2 NA TRBJ2-3 TRBV3-1 TGTGCCAGCAGCCAAGTCATGCGCGGGGGGCCAGATACGCAGTATTTT CASSQVMRGGPDTQYF
NA many TRBJ1-2 TRBV24-1 TGTGCCACCAGTGATTTGGGACAGAACTATGGCTACACCTTC CATSDLGQNYGYTF
TRBD1 NA TRBJ2-5 TRBV13 TGTGCCAGCAGCCCCGGGACAGGGGACCACCAAGAGACCCAGTACTTC CASSPGTGDHQETQYF
TRBD1 NA TRBJ1-6 TRBV7-6 TGTGCCAGCAGCCCGGGACAGGGTTTTTCTAATTCACCCCTCCACTTT CASSPGQGFSNSPLHF
NA NA TRBJ2-7 TRBV20-1 TGCAGTGCTTTATCCGCCCGGACACTTGAATCCTACGAGCAGTACTTC CSALSARTLESYEQYF
NA NA TRBJ2-1 TRBV6-2/TRBV6-3 TGTGCCAGCATCGGTAGCGGAGTTGTCTCCTACAATGAGCAGTTCTTC CASIGSGVVSYNEQFF
NA few TRBJ1-2 TRBV6-2/TRBV6-3 TGTGCCAGCAGTTACTCGTTGCCTGGCTATGGCTACACCTTC CASSYSLPGYGYTF
NA NA TRBJ1-4 TRBV9 TGTGCCAGCAGCCCCACGCCTGCAACTAATGAAAAACTGTTTTTT CASSPTPATNEKLFF
NA many TRBJ2-7 TRBV25-1 TGTGCCAGCCAGGGGAGCACCTACGAGCAGTACTTC CASQGSTYEQYF
NA few TRBJ1-3 TRBV12-3/TRBV12-4 TGTGCCAGCAGTTTCAGGGACTCTGGAAACACCATATATTTT CASSFRDSGNTIYF
NA many TRBJ1-5 TRBV18 TGTGCCAGTCCATGGACAATGAGCAATCAGCCCCAGCATTTT CASPWTMSNQPQHF
NA NA TRBJ2-7 TRBV19 TGTGCCAGTAGTCAAGGGACAAGTTACGAGCAGTACTTC CASSQGTSYEQYF